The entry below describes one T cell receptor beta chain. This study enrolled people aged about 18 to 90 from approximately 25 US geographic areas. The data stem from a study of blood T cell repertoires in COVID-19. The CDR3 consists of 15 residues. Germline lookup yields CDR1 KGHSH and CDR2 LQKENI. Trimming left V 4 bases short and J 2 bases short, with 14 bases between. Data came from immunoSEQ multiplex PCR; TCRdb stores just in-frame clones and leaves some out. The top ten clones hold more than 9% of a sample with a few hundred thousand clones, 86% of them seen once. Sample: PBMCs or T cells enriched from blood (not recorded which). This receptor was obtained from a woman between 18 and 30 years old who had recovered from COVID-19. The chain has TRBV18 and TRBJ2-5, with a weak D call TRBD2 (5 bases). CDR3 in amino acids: CASSLGRRRQETQYF. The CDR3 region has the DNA TGTGCCAGCTCACTTGGTCGACGGAGGCAAGAGACCCAGTACTTC.